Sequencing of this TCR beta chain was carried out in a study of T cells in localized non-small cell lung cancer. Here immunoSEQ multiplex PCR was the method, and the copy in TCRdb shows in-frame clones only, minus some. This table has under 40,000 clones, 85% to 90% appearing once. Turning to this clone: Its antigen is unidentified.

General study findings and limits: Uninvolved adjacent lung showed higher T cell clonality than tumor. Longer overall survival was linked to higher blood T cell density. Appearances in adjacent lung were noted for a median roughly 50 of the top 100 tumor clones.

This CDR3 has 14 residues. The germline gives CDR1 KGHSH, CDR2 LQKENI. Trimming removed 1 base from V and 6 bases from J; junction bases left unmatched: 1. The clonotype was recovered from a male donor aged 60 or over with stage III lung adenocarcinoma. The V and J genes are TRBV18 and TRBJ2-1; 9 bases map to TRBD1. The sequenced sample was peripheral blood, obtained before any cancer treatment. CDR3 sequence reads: CASSPRGQGNEQFF. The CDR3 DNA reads TGTGCCAGCTCACCACGGGGACAGGGCAATGAGCAGTTCTTC.